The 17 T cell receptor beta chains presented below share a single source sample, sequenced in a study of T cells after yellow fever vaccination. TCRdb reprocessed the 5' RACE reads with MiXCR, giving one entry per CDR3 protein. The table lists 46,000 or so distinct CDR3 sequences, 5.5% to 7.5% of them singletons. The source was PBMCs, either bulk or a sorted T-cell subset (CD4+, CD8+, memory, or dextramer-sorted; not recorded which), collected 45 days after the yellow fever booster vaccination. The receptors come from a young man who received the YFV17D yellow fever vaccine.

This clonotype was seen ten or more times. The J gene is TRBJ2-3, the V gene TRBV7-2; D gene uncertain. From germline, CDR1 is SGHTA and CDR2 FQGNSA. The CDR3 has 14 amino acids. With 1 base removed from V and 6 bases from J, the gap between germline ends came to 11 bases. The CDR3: CASSLVPQADTQYF. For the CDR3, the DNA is TGTGCCAGCAGCTTAGTGCCCCAGGCGGATACGCAGTATTTT.

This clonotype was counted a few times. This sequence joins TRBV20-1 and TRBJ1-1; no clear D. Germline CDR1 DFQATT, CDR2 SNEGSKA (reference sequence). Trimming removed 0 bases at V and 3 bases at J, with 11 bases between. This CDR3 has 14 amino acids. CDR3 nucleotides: TGCAGTGCTAGAGATTCCCCCAAGGACACTGAAGCTTTCTTT. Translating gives CSARDSPKDTEAFF.

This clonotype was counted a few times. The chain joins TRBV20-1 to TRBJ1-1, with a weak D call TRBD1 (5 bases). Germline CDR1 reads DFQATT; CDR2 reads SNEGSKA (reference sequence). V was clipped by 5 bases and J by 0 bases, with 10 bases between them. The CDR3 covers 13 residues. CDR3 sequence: CSAPGGVNTEAFF. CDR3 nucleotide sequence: TGCAGTGCTCCGGGGGGGGTGAACACTGAAGCTTTCTTT.

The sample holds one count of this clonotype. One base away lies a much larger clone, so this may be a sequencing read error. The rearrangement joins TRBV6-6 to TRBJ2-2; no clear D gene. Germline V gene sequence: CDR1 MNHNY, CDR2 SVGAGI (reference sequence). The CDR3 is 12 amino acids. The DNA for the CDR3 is TGTGCCAGCAGTTTGAACACCTGGGAGCTGTTTTTT. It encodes CASSLNTWELFF.

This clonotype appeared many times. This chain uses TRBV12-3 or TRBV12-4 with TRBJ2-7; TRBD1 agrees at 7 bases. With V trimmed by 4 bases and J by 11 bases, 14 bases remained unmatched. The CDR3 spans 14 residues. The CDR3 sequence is CASSSPATGTEKYF. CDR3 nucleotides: TGTGCCAGCAGTTCCCCGGCCACAGGGACAGAAAAGTACTTC.

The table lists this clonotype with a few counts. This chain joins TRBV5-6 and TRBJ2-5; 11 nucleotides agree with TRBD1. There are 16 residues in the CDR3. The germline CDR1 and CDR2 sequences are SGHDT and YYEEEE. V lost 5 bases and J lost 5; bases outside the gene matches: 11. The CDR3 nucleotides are TGTGCCAGCAGTCGACCCGGGACAGGGGGGCGGGAGACCCAGTACTTC. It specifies CASSRPGTGGRETQYF. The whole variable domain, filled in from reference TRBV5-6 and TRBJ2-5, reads DAGVTQSPTHLIKTRGQQVTLRCSPKSGHDTVSWYQQALGQGPQFIFQYYEEEERQRGNFPDRFSGHQFPNYSSELNVNALLLGDSALYLCASSRPGTGGRETQYFGPGTRLLVL.

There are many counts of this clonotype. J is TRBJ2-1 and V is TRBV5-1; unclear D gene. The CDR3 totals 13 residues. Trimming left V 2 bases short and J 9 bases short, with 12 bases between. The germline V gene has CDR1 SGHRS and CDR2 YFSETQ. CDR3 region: CASSFANGGEQFF. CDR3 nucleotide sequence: TGCGCCAGCAGCTTCGCGAATGGTGGTGAGCAGTTCTTC.

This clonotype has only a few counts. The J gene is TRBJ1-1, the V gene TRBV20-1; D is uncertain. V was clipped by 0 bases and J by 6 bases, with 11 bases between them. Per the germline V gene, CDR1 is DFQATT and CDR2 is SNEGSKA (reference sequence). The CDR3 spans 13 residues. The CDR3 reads CSARDGVRAEAFF. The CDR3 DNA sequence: TGCAGTGCTAGAGATGGGGTCCGGGCTGAAGCTTTCTTT.

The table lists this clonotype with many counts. The CDR3 here is CASKGRAETGELFF. The CDR3 DNA is TGTGCCAGCAAGGGCAGGGCGGAGACCGGGGAGCTGTTTTTT. V usage is TRBV6-2 or TRBV6-3 and J usage is TRBJ2-2; possible D gene TRBD1, 5 bases. CDR1 is MNHEY and CDR2 is SVGEGT in the germline V gene. V was clipped by 7 bases and J by 5 bases, with 14 bases between them. The CDR3 runs to 14 residues.

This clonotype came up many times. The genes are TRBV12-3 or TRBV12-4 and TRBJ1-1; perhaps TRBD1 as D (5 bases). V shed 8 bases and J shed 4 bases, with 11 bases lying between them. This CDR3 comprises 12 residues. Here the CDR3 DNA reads TGTGCCAGCCAACCGGGGGGCACTGAAGCTTTCTTT. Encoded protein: CASQPGGTEAFF.

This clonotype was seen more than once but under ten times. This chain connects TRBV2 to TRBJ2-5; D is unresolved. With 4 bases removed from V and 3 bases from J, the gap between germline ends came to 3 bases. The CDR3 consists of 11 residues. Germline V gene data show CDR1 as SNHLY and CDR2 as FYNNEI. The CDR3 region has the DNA TGTGCCAGCAGTGGAGAAGAGACCCAGTACTTC. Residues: CASSGEETQYF.

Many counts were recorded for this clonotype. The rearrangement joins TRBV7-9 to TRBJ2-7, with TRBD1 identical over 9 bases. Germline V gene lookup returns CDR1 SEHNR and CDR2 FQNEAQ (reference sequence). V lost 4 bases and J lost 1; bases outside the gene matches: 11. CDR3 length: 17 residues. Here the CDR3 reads CASSSGPGQGKSYEQYF. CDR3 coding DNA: TGTGCCAGCAGCTCCGGGCCCGGACAGGGGAAATCCTACGAGCAGTACTTC.

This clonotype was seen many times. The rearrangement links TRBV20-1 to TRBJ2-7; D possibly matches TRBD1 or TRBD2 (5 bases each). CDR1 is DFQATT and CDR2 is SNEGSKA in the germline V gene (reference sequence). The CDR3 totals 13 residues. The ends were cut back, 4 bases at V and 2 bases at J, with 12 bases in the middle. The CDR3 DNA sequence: TGCAGTGCTAATCCGGGGCGAGCCTACGAGCAGTACTTC. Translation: CSANPGRAYEQYF.

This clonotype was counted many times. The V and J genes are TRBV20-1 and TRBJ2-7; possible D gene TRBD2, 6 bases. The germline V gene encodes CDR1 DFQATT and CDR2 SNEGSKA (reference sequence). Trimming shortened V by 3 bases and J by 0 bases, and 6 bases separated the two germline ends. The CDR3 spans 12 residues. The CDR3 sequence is CSASGGSYEQYF. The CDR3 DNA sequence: TGCAGTGCTAGCGGGGGCTCCTACGAGCAGTACTTC.

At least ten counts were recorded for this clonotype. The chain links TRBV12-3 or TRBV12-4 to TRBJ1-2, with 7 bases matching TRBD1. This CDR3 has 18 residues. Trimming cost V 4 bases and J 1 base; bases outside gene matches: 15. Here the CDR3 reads CASSYYSLRDSHNYGYTF. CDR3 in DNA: TGTGCCAGCAGTTATTACTCGCTCCGGGACAGCCATAACTATGGCTACACCTTC.

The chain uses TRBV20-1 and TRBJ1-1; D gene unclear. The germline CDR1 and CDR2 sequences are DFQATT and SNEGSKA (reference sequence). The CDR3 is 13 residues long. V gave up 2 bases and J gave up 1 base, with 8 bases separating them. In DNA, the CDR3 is TGCAGTGCTAGAAGTTCGGGGAACACTGAAGCTTTCTTT. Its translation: CSARSSGNTEAFF.

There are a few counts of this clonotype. This chain's CDR3 is CSARDGGRGTETQYF. The CDR3, as DNA: TGCAGTGCTAGAGATGGCGGGAGGGGGACGGAGACCCAGTACTTC. The J gene is TRBJ2-5, the V gene TRBV20-1; 9 nucleotides agree with TRBD2. This CDR3 region has 15 residues. V lost 0 bases, J lost 5 bases, and 7 bases stayed unmatched. From germline, CDR1 is DFQATT and CDR2 SNEGSKA (reference sequence).